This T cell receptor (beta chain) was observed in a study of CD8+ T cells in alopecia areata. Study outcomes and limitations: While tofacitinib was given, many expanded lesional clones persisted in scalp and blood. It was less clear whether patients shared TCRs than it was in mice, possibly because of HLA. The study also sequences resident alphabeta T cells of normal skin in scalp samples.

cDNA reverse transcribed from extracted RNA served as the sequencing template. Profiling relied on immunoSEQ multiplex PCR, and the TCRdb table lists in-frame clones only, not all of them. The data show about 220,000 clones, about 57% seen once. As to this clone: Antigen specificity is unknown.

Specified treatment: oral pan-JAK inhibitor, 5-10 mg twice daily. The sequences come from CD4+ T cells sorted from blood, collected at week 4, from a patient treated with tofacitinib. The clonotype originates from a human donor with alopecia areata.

This CDR3 reads CATVDRAFGEQYF. CDR3 DNA sequence: TGTGCCACTGTGGACAGGGCTTTTGGGGAGCAGTACTTC. This chain uses TRBV15 with TRBJ2-7; 8 nucleotides align to TRBD1. The length of the CDR3 is 13 residues. The junction had 11 bases not matched to a gene; V was cut back by 9 bases and J by 7 bases. CDR1 and CDR2 from the germline V gene are LNHNV and YYDKDF (reference sequence).